Listed below are T cell receptor beta chains from one sample, sequenced in a study of cytomegalovirus exposure and HLA in healthy donors. Only in-frame clones appear in the TCRdb table, and some are missing; sequencing was by immunoSEQ multiplex PCR. The data show 150,000 to 200,000 clones, about four fifths seen once. The sequenced material came from PBMCs. The origin of the receptors is a girl aged 5 to 17 in good health and CMV-seropositive. The CDR3 runs from the conserved cysteine through the conserved F or W. Each record gives: clone size, V gene, J gene, D gene, CDR3 DNA, CDR3 protein. The D gene is left open where the match is weak. Not all rows give a size; the values are once, few, many and, for expanded clones, a class.

>-|TRBV15|TRBJ2-7|-
TGTGCCACCAGCAGGGGCAGGTGGGGTGGAGGCTCCGAGCAGTACTTC
CATSRGRWGGGSEQYF
>-|TRBV4-3|TRBJ2-3|-
TGCGCCAGCAGCCAAGATATGCGGGGAGGCACAGATACGCAGTATTTT
CASSQDMRGGTDTQYF
>-|TRBV10-3|TRBJ1-1|-
TGTGCCATTTTGGAACAGGGAGTGAACACTGAAGCTTTCTTT
CAILEQGVNTEAFF
>-|TRBV25-1|TRBJ1-2|-
TGTGCCAGCAGTGAGACACCCGCTAACTATGGCTACACCTTC
CASSETPANYGYTF
>-|TRBV4-3|TRBJ2-1|TRBD2
TGCGCCAGCAGCTCGGGACTAGCGGGGGGCTACAATGAGCAGTTCTTC
CASSSGLAGGYNEQFF
>-|TRBV30|TRBJ1-5|-
TGTGCCTGGAGTCAGGGGAACAATCAGCCCCAGCATTTT
CAWSQGNNQPQHF
>-|TRBV6-4|TRBJ1-2|TRBD1
TGTGCCAGCAGTGACGAGTTCCGGGACAGGGCATACTATGGCTACACCTTC
CASSDEFRDRAYYGYTF
>-|TRBV4-1|TRBJ1-5|TRBD1
TGCGCCAGCAGCCAAGTCGGGACAGGGGCGTACAATCAGCCCCAGCATTTT
CASSQVGTGAYNQPQHF
>-|TRBV7-2|TRBJ1-2|TRBD1
TGTGCCAGCAGCTTAGACGTAGGACAGGGGCCTAACTATGGCTACACCTTC
CASSLDVGQGPNYGYTF
>-|TRBV18|TRBJ2-3|-
TGTGCCAGCTCACCTCCCCTAGCTCGGAAAGATACGCAGTATTTT
CASSPPLARKDTQYF
>-|TRBV11-3|TRBJ2-5|-
TGTGCCAGCAGCAACCCGGGACTGCAAGAGACCCAGTACTTC
CASSNPGLQETQYF
>-|TRBV7-9|TRBJ2-5|TRBD2
TGTGCCAGCAGCACTACCGGGACTAGATATTTTTCTCAAGAGACCCAGTACTTC
CASSTTGTRYFSQETQYF
>-|TRBV9|TRBJ2-5|-
TGTGCCAGCAGCGCCGGATCCCGGGAAGTAGAGACCCAGTACTTC
CASSAGSREVETQYF
>-|TRBV18|TRBJ2-7|TRBD1
TGTGCCAGCTCCCCGGCCCAGGGGGCGGTCCCCTACGAGCAGTACTTC
CASSPAQGAVPYEQYF
>-|TRBV4-3|TRBJ2-7|-
TGCGCCAGCAGCCAAGGAGCACAGAAATCCGGATACGAGCAGTACTTC
CASSQGAQKSGYEQYF
>-|TRBV4-3|TRBJ2-5|TRBD2
TGCGCCAGCAGCCAAGACCTGCGCGGGAGCTCCGAGACCCAGTACTTC
CASSQDLRGSSETQYF
>-|TRBV6-6|TRBJ2-3|TRBD2
TGTGCCAGCAGCAGGACTAGCGGGGGGAAAGATACGCAGTATTTT
CASSRTSGGKDTQYF
>few|TRBV19|TRBJ1-1|-
TGTGCCAGTAGTATAGACAGGGATTTCGAAGCTTTCTTT
CASSIDRDFEAFF
>-|TRBV9|TRBJ2-7|-
TGTGCCAGCAGCGCCGGTTTCCGGGACGAGCAGTACTTC
CASSAGFRDEQYF
>-|TRBV6-5|TRBJ2-2|TRBD2
TGTGCCAGCAGTTACGGGGCTAGCGGGAGACACGGGGAGCTGTTTTTT
CASSYGASGRHGELFF
>-|TRBV4-1|TRBJ2-3|-
TGCGCCAGCAGCCAAGGTCTTAGTAGCACAGATACGCAGTATTTT
CASSQGLSSTDTQYF
>-|TRBV7-9|TRBJ2-2|-
TGTGCGAGCACCCGGGCAGGGGACAACACCGGGGAGCTGTTTTTT
CASTRAGDNTGELFF
>-|TRBV19|TRBJ1-5|TRBD1
TGTGCCAGTAGCACGAGCCTAGGGACAGGCTACAATCAGCCCCAGCATTTT
CASSTSLGTGYNQPQHF
>-|TRBV6-1|TRBJ2-7|-
TGTGCCAGCAGTGAATTCAGGCCCCCCTACGAGCAGTACTTC
CASSEFRPPYEQYF
>-|TRBV10-1|TRBJ1-1|-
TGCGCCAGCAGTAGTAGTTTTGACACTGAAGCTTTCTTT
CASSSSFDTEAFF
>-|TRBV7-2|TRBJ1-5|TRBD1
TGTGCCAGCAGCCCCCCTCCCGGGACAGATTCGAATAGCAATCAGCCCCAGCATTTT
CASSPPPGTDSNSNQPQHF
>-|TRBV27|TRBJ1-5|-
TGTGCCAGCAGTTCCGTCAATCAGCCCCAGCATTTT
CASSSVNQPQHF
>-|TRBV27|TRBJ2-7|-
TGTGCCAGCAGTCCTAGGGGCTCCTACGAGCAGTACTTC
CASSPRGSYEQYF
>once|TRBV7-9|TRBJ2-7|-
TGTGCCAGCAGCTTACGGCAGGGCTACGAGCAGTACTTC
CASSLRQGYEQYF
>-|TRBV6-1|TRBJ2-7|TRBD1
TGTGCCAGCAGTGAACCGGGACAGGGGGGCCACGAGCAGTACTTC
CASSEPGQGGHEQYF
>-|TRBV6-5|TRBJ1-5|TRBD1
TGTGCCAGCAGTGCACCGGACAGGGGGCGTCAGCCCCAGCATTTT
CASSAPDRGRQPQHF
>-|TRBV6-5|TRBJ2-5|TRBD1
TGTGCCAGCAGTTACTCGGGACAGGGGGTAAAGACCCAGTACTTC
CASSYSGQGVKTQYF
>-|TRBV19|TRBJ2-1|TRBD2
TGTGCCAGTAGGGGGCCGACGGGGGGATACAATGAGCAGTTCTTC
CASRGPTGGYNEQFF
>few|TRBV21-1|TRBJ2-7|-
TGTGCCAGCAGCATGGACAGGGGCGGGTGCGAGCAGTACTTC
CASSMDRGGCEQYF
>-|TRBV29-1|TRBJ2-7|-
TGCAGCGCCCAACAGGGCCAGAGCTCCTACGAGCAGTACTTC
CSAQQGQSSYEQYF
>-|TRBV6-5|TRBJ2-7|TRBD1
TGTGCCAGCAGTTACGACAGGGGGGCCTACGAGCAGTACTTC
CASSYDRGAYEQYF